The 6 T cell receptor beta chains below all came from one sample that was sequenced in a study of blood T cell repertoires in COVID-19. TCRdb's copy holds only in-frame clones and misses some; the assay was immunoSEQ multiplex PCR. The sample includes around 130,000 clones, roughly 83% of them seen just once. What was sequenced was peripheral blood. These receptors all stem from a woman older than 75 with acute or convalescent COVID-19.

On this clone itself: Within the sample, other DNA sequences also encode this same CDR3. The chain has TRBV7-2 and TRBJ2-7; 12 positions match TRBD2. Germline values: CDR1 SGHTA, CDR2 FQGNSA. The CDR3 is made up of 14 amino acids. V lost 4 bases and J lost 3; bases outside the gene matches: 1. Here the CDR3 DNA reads TGTGCCAGCAGCTCGACTAGCGGGGGCTACGAGCAGTACTTC. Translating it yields CASSSTSGGYEQYF.

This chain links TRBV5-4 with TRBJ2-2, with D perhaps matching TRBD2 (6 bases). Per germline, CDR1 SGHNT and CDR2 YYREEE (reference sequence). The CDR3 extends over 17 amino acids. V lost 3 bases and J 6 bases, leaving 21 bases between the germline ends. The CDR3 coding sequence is TGTGCCAGCAGCTCGCCCGAACCGGGACTGGGGGCCGGGGAGCTGTTTTTT. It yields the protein CASSSPEPGLGAGELFF.

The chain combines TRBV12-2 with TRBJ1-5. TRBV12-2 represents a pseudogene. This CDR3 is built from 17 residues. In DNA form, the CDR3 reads TGTGCAAGTCGCTCAAGGAATTTCGGGGGGTCGCATCAGCCCCAGCATTTT. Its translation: CASRSRNFGGSHQPQHF.

Written as DNA, the CDR3 is TGCGCCAGCAGCTGGGGACAGAATGAGCAGTTCTTC. Translating it yields CASSWGQNEQFF. The V gene is TRBV5-1, the J gene TRBJ2-1, with TRBD1 matching over 7 bases. Losses at the gene ends were 3 bases for V and 7 bases for J; bases not matched to a gene: 1. Germline V gene sequence: CDR1 SGHRS, CDR2 YFSETQ. The CDR3 has 12 residues.

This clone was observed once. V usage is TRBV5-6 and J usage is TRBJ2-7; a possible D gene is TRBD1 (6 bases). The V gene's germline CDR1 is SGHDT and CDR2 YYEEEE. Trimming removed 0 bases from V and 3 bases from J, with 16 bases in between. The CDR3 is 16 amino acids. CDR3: CASSLVVAGVSYEQYF. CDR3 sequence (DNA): TGTGCCAGCAGCTTGGTCGTCGCAGGGGTAAGCTACGAGCAGTACTTC. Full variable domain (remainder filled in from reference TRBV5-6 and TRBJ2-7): DAGVTQSPTHLIKTRGQQVTLRCSPKSGHDTVSWYQQALGQGPQFIFQYYEEEERQRGNFPDRFSGHQFPNYSSELNVNALLLGDSALYLCASSLVVAGVSYEQYFGPGTRLTVT.

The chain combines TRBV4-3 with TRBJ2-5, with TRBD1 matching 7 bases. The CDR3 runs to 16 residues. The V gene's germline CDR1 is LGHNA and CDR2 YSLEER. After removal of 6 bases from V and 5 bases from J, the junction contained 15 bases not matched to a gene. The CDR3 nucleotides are TGCGCCAGCAGACCAACTGGGACAGCCGGGCGGGAGACCCAGTACTTC. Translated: CASRPTGTAGRETQYF.